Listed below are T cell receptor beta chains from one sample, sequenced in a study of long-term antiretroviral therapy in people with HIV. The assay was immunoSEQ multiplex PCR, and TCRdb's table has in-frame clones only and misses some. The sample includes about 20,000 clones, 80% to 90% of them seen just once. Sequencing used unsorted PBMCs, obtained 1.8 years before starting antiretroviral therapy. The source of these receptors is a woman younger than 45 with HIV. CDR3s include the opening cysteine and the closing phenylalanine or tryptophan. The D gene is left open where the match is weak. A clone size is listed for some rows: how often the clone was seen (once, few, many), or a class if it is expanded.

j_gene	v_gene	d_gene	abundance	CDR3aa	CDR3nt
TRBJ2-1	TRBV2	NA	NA	CASRTVRSYNEQFF	TGTGCCAGCCGGACAGTCCGCTCCTACAATGAGCAGTTCTTC
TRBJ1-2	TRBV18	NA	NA	CASSPLVLAGEIGYTF	TGTGCCAGCTCACCGCTCGTACTCGCAGGGGAAATCGGCTACACCTTC
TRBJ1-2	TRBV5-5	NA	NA	CASSPLPGLSYGYTF	TGTGCCAGCAGCCCCCTTCCGGGGTTGAGCTATGGCTACACCTTC
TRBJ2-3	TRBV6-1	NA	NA	CASTQGGSADTQYF	TGTGCCAGCACCCAGGGGGGATCCGCAGATACGCAGTATTTT
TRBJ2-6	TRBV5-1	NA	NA	CASSPVLSGANVLTF	TGCGCCAGCAGCCCTGTCTTGTCGGGGGCCAACGTCCTGACTTTC
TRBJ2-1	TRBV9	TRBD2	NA	CASSRLPPSSGGGNEQFF	TGTGCCAGCAGCCGCCTCCCCCCGTCTAGCGGGGGGGGGAATGAGCAGTTCTTC
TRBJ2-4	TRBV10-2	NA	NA	CASTRGLGTTAKNIQYF	TGCGCCAGCACCCGCGGACTGGGGACGACGGCCAAAAACATTCAGTACTTC
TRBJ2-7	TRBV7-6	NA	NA	CASTEGTASSYEQYF	TGTGCCAGCACCGAAGGGACGGCTAGCTCCTACGAGCAGTACTTC
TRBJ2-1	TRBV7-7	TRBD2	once	CASSLLAGGPYNEQFF	TGTGCCAGCAGCTTACTCGCGGGGGGGCCCTACAATGAGCAGTTCTTC
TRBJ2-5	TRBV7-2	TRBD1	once	CASSSGLRDRQETQYF	TGTGCCAGCAGCTCAGGACTGAGGGACAGACAAGAGACCCAGTACTTC
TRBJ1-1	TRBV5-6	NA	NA	CASSLEGLLNTEAFF	TGTGCCAGCAGCTTGGAGGGGCTATTGAACACTGAAGCTTTCTTT
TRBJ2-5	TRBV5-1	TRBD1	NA	CASSLAGTGETQYF	TGCGCCAGCAGCTTGGCCGGGACAGGGGAAACCCAGTACTTC
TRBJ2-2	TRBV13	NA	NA	CASSLVYVTGRDGELFF	TGTGCCAGCAGCTTAGTGTATGTGACCGGCCGGGACGGGGAGCTGTTTTTT
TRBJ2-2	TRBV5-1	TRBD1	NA	CASSLEQGAFGGELFF	TGCGCCAGCAGCTTGGAACAGGGGGCCTTCGGCGGGGAGCTGTTTTTT
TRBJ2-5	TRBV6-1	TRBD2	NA	CASSEGSSGPKETQYF	TGTGCCAGCAGTGAAGGTTCTAGCGGACCTAAAGAGACCCAGTACTTC
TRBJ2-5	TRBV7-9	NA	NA	CASSSRGLHDSQYF	TGTGCCAGCAGTTCCCGGGGGCTACACGATAGCCAGTACTTC
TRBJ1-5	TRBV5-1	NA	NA	CASSLDGSRGNQPQHF	TGCGCCAGCAGCTTGGATGGCAGCAGAGGCAATCAGCCCCAGCATTTT
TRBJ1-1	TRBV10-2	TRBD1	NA	CATRTGENTEAFF	TGCGCCACTCGGACAGGGGAGAACACTGAAGCTTTCTTT
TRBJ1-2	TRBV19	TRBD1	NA	CASKTGKSLHYGYTF	TGTGCCAGTAAGACAGGGAAGTCTCTTCACTATGGCTACACCTTC
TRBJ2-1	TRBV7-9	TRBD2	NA	CASSLSGTSGGFFVNEQFF	TGTGCCAGCAGCTTATCCGGGACTAGCGGGGGGTTTTTTGTGAATGAGCAGTTCTTC
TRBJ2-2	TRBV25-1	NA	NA	CASRTGELFF	TGTGCCAGCAGAACCGGGGAGCTGTTTTTT
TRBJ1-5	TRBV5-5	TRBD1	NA	CASSLGTGPVQPQHF	TGTGCCAGCAGCTTGGGGACAGGGCCTGTTCAGCCCCAGCATTTT
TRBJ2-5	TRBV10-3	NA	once	CPRQAQETQYF	TGCCCCAGGCAGGCCCAAGAGACCCAGTACTTC
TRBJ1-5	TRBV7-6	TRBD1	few	CASSQGQGGSNQPQHF	TGTGCCAGCAGCCAAGGACAGGGGGGTAGCAATCAGCCCCAGCATTTT
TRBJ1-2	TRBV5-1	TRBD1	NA	CASSFGTGGMDYGYTF	TGCGCCAGCAGCTTCGGGACAGGGGGAATGGACTATGGCTACACCTTC
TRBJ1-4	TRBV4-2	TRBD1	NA	CASSQETGVGEKLFF	TGTGCCAGCAGCCAAGAAACAGGGGTAGGTGAAAAACTGTTTTTT
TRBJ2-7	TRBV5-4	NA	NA	CASSHSLDGYEQYF	TGTGCCAGCAGCCACAGCCTGGACGGATACGAGCAGTACTTC
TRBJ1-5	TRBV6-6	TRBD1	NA	CASSLQGASNQPQHF	TGTGCCAGCAGCCTCCAGGGGGCAAGCAATCAGCCCCAGCATTTT
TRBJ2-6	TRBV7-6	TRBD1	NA	CASSSRTGSGANVLTF	TGTGCCAGCAGCTCACGGACAGGCTCTGGGGCCAACGTCCTGACTTTC
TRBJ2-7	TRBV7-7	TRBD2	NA	CASSLWEGHEQYF	TGTGCCAGCAGCTTATGGGAGGGGCACGAGCAGTACTTC
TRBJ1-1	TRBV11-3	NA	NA	CASSPGGTEAFF	TGTGCCAGCAGCCCGGGAGGAACTGAAGCTTTCTTT
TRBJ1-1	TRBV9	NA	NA	CAGRDITWNTEAFF	TGTGCCGGCCGGGACATTACCTGGAACACTGAAGCTTTCTTT
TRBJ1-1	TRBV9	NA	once	CASGDGGMNTEAFF	TGTGCCAGCGGGGACGGGGGGATGAACACTGAAGCTTTCTTT
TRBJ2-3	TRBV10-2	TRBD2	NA	CATRAGGASDTQYF	TGCGCCACCCGCGCGGGGGGGGCTTCAGATACGCAGTATTTT
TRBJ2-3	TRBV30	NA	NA	CAWSSGRGDTQYF	TGTGCCTGGAGTTCGGGGCGAGGAGATACGCAGTATTTT
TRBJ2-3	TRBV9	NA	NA	CASSVVEGTDTQYF	TGTGCCAGCAGCGTAGTCGAGGGCACAGATACGCAGTATTTT